This T cell receptor (beta chain) came from a study of cytomegalovirus exposure and HLA in healthy donors. The V gene end was trimmed by 4 bases and the J gene end by 4 bases; junction bases not matched to a gene: 9. CDR1 MNHNS and CDR2 SASEGT come from the germline V gene. The CDR3 is 16 residues long. With regard to this clone: Its antigen remains unknown.

Study-level points and caveats: As a later analysis revealed, most CMV-associated TCR beta chains appeared HLA-restricted.

Researchers ran the PCR with 60 Vbeta and 13 Jbeta primers. Produced via immunoSEQ multiplex PCR; TCRdb's table is partial and in-frame only. The table lists roughly 160,000 clones, roughly 80% of them singletons, with less than 3% in the top ten. The origin of this receptor is a female donor in good health and CMV-seronegative. This sequence joins TRBV6-1 and TRBJ1-1, with TRBD1 matching over 10 bases. Material: PBMCs. The CDR3 sequence is CASSGQGAGPATEAFF. CDR3 bases: TGTGCCAGCAGTGGACAGGGGGCCGGGCCGGCCACTGAAGCTTTCTTT.